This entry lists 29 T cell receptor beta chains sequenced from one sample in a study of T cell responses to AZD1222 COVID-19 vaccine. Sequenced by immunoSEQ multiplex PCR; TCRdb stores in-frame clones only, minus some. Altogether 150,000 to 200,000 clones are present, 85% to 95% being singletons, with the ten largest covering 1.6%. Specimen: peripheral blood, collected 28 days after the second AZD1222 dose. These receptor sequences come from an adult who received the AZD1222 COVID-19 vaccine.

J is TRBJ2-6 and V is TRBV15; D could derive from TRBD1 or TRBD2 (5 bases each). CDR3 size: 19 residues. The germline V and J ends were trimmed by 3 bases and 0 bases, with 18 bases remaining between them. Germline assignment: CDR1 LNHNV and CDR2 YYDKDF (reference sequence). CDR3 in amino acids: CATSSLIGTLNSGANVLTF. In DNA, the CDR3 is TGTGCCACCAGCAGTCTTATTGGGACGCTGAACTCTGGGGCCAACGTCCTGACTTTC.

The V gene is TRBV7-3, the J gene TRBJ2-1; 8 nucleotides agree with TRBD2. Losses at the gene ends were 5 bases for V and 3 bases for J; bases not matched to a gene: 6. Germline-derived CDR1 and CDR2 are SGHTA and FQGTGA. The CDR3 length is 15 residues. This CDR3 is CASSPKLADYNEQFF. CDR3 DNA: TGTGCCAGCAGCCCTAAACTAGCGGACTACAATGAGCAGTTCTTC. Drawing the rest from reference TRBV7-3 and TRBJ2-1, the complete variable domain is GAGVSQTPSNKVTEKGKYVELRCDPISGHTALYWYRQSLGQGPEFLIYFQGTGAADDSGLPNDRFFAVRPEGSVSTLKIQRTERGDSAVYLCASSPKLADYNEQFFGPGTRLTVL.

The gene calls are TRBV7-9 and TRBJ1-2, with 8 positions matching TRBD1. This CDR3 region has 15 residues. With 8 bases clipped from V and 2 bases from J, the junction kept 10 bases outside the gene matches. The germline V gene encodes CDR1 SEHNR and CDR2 FQNEAQ (reference sequence). The CDR3 DNA follows: TGTGCCAGCGGCAGGATTGACAGGGGAAACTATGGCTACACCTTC. Its translation is CASGRIDRGNYGYTF.

This chain connects TRBV7-6 to TRBJ2-5; TRBD1 matches at 7 bases. Trimming removed 5 bases from V and 4 bases from J; junction bases left unmatched: 7. CDR1 and CDR2 (germline): SGHVS, FNYEAQ. The CDR3 runs to 14 residues. CDR3: CASSLGTARETQYF. The CDR3 coding sequence is TGTGCCAGCAGCCTAGGGACAGCCAGAGAGACCCAGTACTTC.

This sequence joins TRBV15 and TRBJ1-4; D is unresolved. The CDR3 loop spans 13 amino acids. Germline V gene sequence: CDR1 LNHNV, CDR2 YYDKDF (reference sequence). Trimming pared 1 base from V and 8 bases from J, leaving 8 bases between. CDR3 nucleotide sequence: TGTGCCACCAGCAGAGGTTACCGGGAAAAACTGTTTTTT. Translated, it gives CATSRGYREKLFF.

The V gene is TRBV5-1, the J gene TRBJ2-6, with D maybe TRBD1 (6 bases). V shed 2 bases and J shed 0 bases, with 12 bases lying between them. This CDR3 comprises 17 residues. Germline V CDR1 and CDR2: SGHRS, YFSETQ. In nucleotides, the CDR3 is TGCGCCAGCAGCTTTGGGACACCAGTCTCTGGGGCCAACGTCCTGACTTTC. Protein: CASSFGTPVSGANVLTF.

V gene TRBV6-2 or TRBV6-3 combines with J gene TRBJ1-6, with D perhaps TRBD1 (5 bases). The germline V gene has CDR1 MNHEY and CDR2 SVGEGT. The V gene lost 1 base and the J gene lost 3 bases, with 10 bases spanning the gap. The CDR3 is 16 residues long. CDR3 in amino acids: CASSYWTNDYNSPLHF. The CDR3 nucleotides read TGTGCCAGCAGTTACTGGACAAACGACTATAATTCACCCCTCCACTTT.

V usage is TRBV19 and J usage is TRBJ1-5; D is unresolved. The length of the CDR3 is 16 residues. V lost 5 bases and J lost 3, with 17 bases in between. Looked up from germline, CDR1 is LNHDA and CDR2 is SQIVND (reference sequence). The CDR3 spells CASSGLLGVLNQPQHF. CDR3 bases: TGTGCCAGTAGTGGGTTGTTGGGAGTCCTCAATCAGCCCCAGCATTTT.

The genes are TRBV5-6 and TRBJ1-3; no clear D gene. V lost 0 bases, J lost 4 bases, and 17 bases lay in between. Germline V gene sequence: CDR1 SGHDT, CDR2 YYEEEE. CDR3 length equals 17 residues. CDR3 coding DNA: TGTGCCAGCAGCTTGGATCTCCGAATCTCCGGAGGAAACACCATATATTTT. Encoded protein: CASSLDLRISGGNTIYF.

The sample holds one count of this clone. The chain combines TRBV11-2 with TRBJ1-2, with a tentative D call TRBD1 (5 bases). The CDR3 runs to 15 residues. V was trimmed by 5 bases and J by 4 bases, leaving 17 bases between them. Germline loops: CDR1 SGHAT, CDR2 FQNNGV. The CDR3 is CASSRSGQPLYGYTF. The CDR3 DNA follows: TGTGCCAGCAGCCGTTCGGGGCAACCGCTCTATGGCTACACCTTC.

This chain joins TRBV6-2 or TRBV6-3 and TRBJ2-1; 8 nucleotides align to TRBD2. There are 17 residues in the CDR3. In germline, CDR1 is MNHEY, CDR2 SVGEGT. The V segment lost 3 bases and the J segment 2 bases; nucleotides outside the gene matches: 9. As DNA, the CDR3 is TGTGCCAGCAGTTATTTTGCTAGCGGGCTAACCTACAATGAGCAGTTCTTC. Amino acid sequence: CASSYFASGLTYNEQFF.

The chain has TRBV5-3 and TRBJ2-7; D is possibly TRBD1 or TRBD2 (5 bases each). TRBV5-3 counts as an open reading frame of uncertain function. The CDR3 sequence is 17 residues long. The V gene lost 5 bases and the J gene lost 1 base, with 22 bases spanning the gap. Here the CDR3 reads CARRETGPRRLSYEQYF. The CDR3 nucleotides are TGTGCCAGAAGGGAGACGGGGCCCCGCCGGCTATCCTACGAGCAGTACTTC.

The chain joins TRBV25-1 to TRBJ1-2, with D possibly matching TRBD1 (5 bases). CDR3 size: 13 residues. Germline V gene data show CDR1 as MGHDK and CDR2 as SYGVNS. Trimming removed 6 bases at V and 8 bases at J, with 16 bases between. DNA for the CDR3: TGTGCCAGCAGGGAGGACCGGGGCGGGGGCTACACCTTC. This translates into CASREDRGGGYTF.

The V call is TRBV2, the J call TRBJ1-5; D call uncertain. CDR3 length: 16 residues. The V and J ends lost 3 bases and 0 bases respectively, with 12 bases between them. The germline V gene encodes CDR1 SNHLY and CDR2 FYNNEI. As DNA, the CDR3 is TGTGCCAGCAGTGAGGCGGTAGTTTATAGCAATCAGCCCCAGCATTTT. Translating gives CASSEAVVYSNQPQHF.

The CDR3 protein is CAWSVLPGGNTIYF. CDR3 nucleotide sequence: TGTGCCTGGAGTGTACTGCCCGGCGGAAACACCATATATTTT. The chain joins TRBV30 to TRBJ1-3; D is undetermined. The germline gives CDR1 GTSNPN, CDR2 SVGIG (reference sequence). The CDR3 runs to 14 residues. Deletions cut 0 bases from V and 4 bases from J, with 10 bases between.

This chain links TRBV27 with TRBJ1-2; D not certain. The CDR3 covers 13 residues. Trimming stripped 4 bases from V and 3 bases from J, with 9 bases between. Germline V gene sequence: CDR1 MNHEY, CDR2 SMNVEV (reference sequence). This CDR3 is CASSYERHYGYTF. For the CDR3, the DNA is TGTGCCAGCAGTTACGAGAGGCACTATGGCTACACCTTC.

V usage is TRBV27 and J usage is TRBJ1-4, with D unresolved. This CDR3 has 13 amino acids. The germline V gene has CDR1 MNHEY and CDR2 SMNVEV (reference sequence). Trimming stripped 3 bases from V and 6 bases from J, with 8 bases between. CDR3 sequence (DNA): TGTGCCAGCAGTTTTCAAGGGTATGAAAAACTGTTTTTT. It encodes CASSFQGYEKLFF.

This rearrangement joins TRBV6-1 to TRBJ1-4, with D possibly TRBD1 on 6 matching bases. Trimming shortened V by 3 bases and J by 3 bases, and 17 bases separated the two germline ends. Germline V gene data show CDR1 as MNHNS and CDR2 as SASEGT. The CDR3 runs 17 residues. The CDR3 DNA reads TGTGCCAGCAGTGATACGGGGGGCTCGTGGGCTAATGAAAAACTGTTTTTT. Translating gives CASSDTGGSWANEKLFF.

The chain employs TRBV27 and TRBJ1-6; a weak D match, TRBD1 (6 bases). From germline, CDR1 is MNHEY and CDR2 SMNVEV (reference sequence). The CDR3 is made up of 15 amino acids. The V and J ends lost 5 bases and 7 bases respectively, with 15 bases between them. The CDR3 DNA is TGTGCCAGCAGTCGAACAGGGTGGGAAAATTCACCCCTCCACTTT. This translates into CASSRTGWENSPLHF.

This clone was recorded only once. The CDR3 region is CASSTKRDRGRFDGYTF. As DNA, the CDR3 is TGTGCCAGCAGTACCAAAAGGGACAGGGGGCGATTCGATGGCTACACCTTC. The rearrangement joins TRBV27 to TRBJ1-2; 12 nucleotides align to TRBD1. This CDR3 spans 17 amino acids. Germline V gives CDR1 MNHEY, CDR2 SMNVEV (reference sequence). With 5 bases clipped from V and 6 bases from J, the junction kept 13 bases outside the gene matches.

The V gene is TRBV28, the J gene TRBJ2-7; 7 bases align to TRBD2. The CDR3 is 14 residues long. The trim removed 6 bases at V and 0 bases at J, leaving 5 bases unmatched. Germline CDR1 and CDR2: MDHEN and SYDVKM. The CDR3 is CASSPTSDSYEQYF. CDR3 sequence (DNA): TGTGCCAGCAGCCCTACTAGCGACTCCTACGAGCAGTACTTC.

This clone has just one count. The chain uses TRBV2 and TRBJ1-5; D gene ambiguous. The CDR3 runs to 16 residues. Germline values: CDR1 SNHLY, CDR2 FYNNEI. V lost 3 bases and J 0 bases, leaving 12 bases between the germline ends. The DNA for the CDR3 is TGTGCCAGCAGTGACACCCCGGGAGGTAGCAATCAGCCCCAGCATTTT. This codes for CASSDTPGGSNQPQHF.

This chain links TRBV5-1 with TRBJ1-1, with unresolved D. The CDR3 contains 13 residues. The V gene lost 4 bases and the J gene lost 7 bases, with 14 bases spanning the gap. Germline V CDR1 and CDR2: SGHRS, YFSETQ. CDR3 bases: TGCGCCAGCAGCCAACTTGACCCCAATGAAGCTTTCTTT. This sequence encodes CASSQLDPNEAFF.

V and J are TRBV2 and TRBJ2-3; 15 bases fit TRBD2. Germline CDR1 is SNHLY and CDR2 is FYNNEI. J lost 2 bases, V lost 6 bases, and 6 bases had no gene match. CDR3 size: 17 residues. This chain's CDR3 is CASSRTSGGGNTDTQYF. In DNA form, the CDR3 reads TGTGCCAGCAGCCGGACTAGCGGGGGGGGAAACACAGATACGCAGTATTTT.

The chain couples TRBV6-5 to TRBJ1-1, with D perhaps matching TRBD1 (6 bases). Germline CDR1 and CDR2: MNHEY and SVGAGI. This CDR3 is built from 12 residues. The V and J ends lost 6 bases and 8 bases respectively, with 13 bases between them. The CDR3 loop is CASRKYDREAFF. For the CDR3, the DNA is TGTGCCAGCAGAAAGTATGACAGGGAAGCTTTCTTT.

The chain links TRBV6-4 to TRBJ2-1; 8 nucleotides line up with TRBD2. The CDR3 runs 14 residues. The germline V gene has CDR1 MRHNA and CDR2 SNTAGT. V was pared by 4 bases and J by 5 bases, with 4 bases of the junction left unmatched. The CDR3 DNA reads TGTGCCAGCAGTGGCCTAGCGGGTAACAATGAGCAGTTCTTC. Translated: CASSGLAGNNEQFF.

Concerning this clone itself: At one of its ends the junction is not consistent with the germline gene, which may arise from a read error. This chain uses TRBV5-6 with TRBJ1-3; D might be TRBD1 (6 bases). Germline V gene lookup returns CDR1 SGHDT and CDR2 YYEEEE. The CDR3 totals 11 residues. The CDR3 loop reads CASSLADRTNF. CDR3 DNA: TGTGCCAGCAGCCTTGCCGACAGGACAAATTTT.

The chain uses TRBV3-1 (or the pseudogene TRBV3-2) and TRBJ2-3; weak D call: TRBD2 (6 bases). The V end lost 8 bases, the J end lost 6 bases, and 12 bases lay between the germline ends. In germline, CDR1 is LGHDT, CDR2 YNNKEL (reference sequence). This CDR3 has 12 amino acids. Here the CDR3 reads CASGTALDTQYF. As DNA, the CDR3 is TGTGCCAGCGGGACTGCGCTGGATACGCAGTATTTT.

The chain uses TRBV19 and TRBJ1-1; perhaps TRBD1 as D (5 bases). The length of the CDR3 is 16 residues. V gave up 6 bases and J gave up 3 bases, with 20 bases separating them. From germline, CDR1 is LNHDA and CDR2 SQIVND (reference sequence). The DNA for the CDR3 is TGTGCCAGTAGCCTCAGAACCGGGACTCTCCACACTGAAGCTTTCTTT. Its translation: CASSLRTGTLHTEAFF.